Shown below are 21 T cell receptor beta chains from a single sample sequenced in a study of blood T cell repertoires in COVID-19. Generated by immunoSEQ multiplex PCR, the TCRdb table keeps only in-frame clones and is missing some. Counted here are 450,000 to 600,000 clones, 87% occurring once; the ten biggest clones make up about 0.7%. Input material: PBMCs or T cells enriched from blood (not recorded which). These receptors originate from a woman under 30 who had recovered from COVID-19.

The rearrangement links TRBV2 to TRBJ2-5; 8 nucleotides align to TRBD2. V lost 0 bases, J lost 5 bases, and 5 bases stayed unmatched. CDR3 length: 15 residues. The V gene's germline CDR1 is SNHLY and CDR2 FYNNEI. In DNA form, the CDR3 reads TGTGCCAGCAGTGAAGCAACGGCTAGCGGGGAGACCCAGTACTTC. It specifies CASSEATASGETQYF.

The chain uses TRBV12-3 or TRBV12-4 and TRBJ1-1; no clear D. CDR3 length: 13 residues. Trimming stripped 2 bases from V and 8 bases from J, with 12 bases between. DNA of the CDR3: TGTGCCAGCAGTTTAACTAGGGCGACAGAAGCTTTCTTT. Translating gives CASSLTRATEAFF.

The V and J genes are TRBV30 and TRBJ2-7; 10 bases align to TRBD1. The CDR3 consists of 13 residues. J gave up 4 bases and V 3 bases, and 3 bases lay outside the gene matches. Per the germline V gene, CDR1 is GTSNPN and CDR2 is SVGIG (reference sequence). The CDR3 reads CAWSGGQGYEQYF. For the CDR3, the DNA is TGTGCCTGGAGCGGGGGACAGGGGTACGAGCAGTACTTC.

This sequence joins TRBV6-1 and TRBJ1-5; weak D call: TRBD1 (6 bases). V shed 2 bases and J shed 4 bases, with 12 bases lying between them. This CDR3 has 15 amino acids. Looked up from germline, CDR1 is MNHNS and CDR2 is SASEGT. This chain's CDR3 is CASSENRAPNQPQHF. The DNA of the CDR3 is TGTGCCAGCAGTGAAAACAGGGCTCCTAATCAGCCCCAGCATTTT.

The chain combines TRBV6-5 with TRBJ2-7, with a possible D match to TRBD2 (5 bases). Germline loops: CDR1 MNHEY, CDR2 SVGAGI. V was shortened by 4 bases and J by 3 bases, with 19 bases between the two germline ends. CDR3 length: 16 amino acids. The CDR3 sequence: CASSLFGADVIYEQYF. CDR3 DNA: TGTGCCAGCAGTTTGTTTGGAGCGGATGTGATCTACGAGCAGTACTTC.

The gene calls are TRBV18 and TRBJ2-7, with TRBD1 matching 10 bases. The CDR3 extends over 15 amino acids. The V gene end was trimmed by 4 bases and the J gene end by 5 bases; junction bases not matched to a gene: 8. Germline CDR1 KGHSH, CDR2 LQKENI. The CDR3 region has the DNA TGTGCCAGCTCACTAGAGACAGGGGGCAGGAACGAGCAGTACTTC. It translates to CASSLETGGRNEQYF.

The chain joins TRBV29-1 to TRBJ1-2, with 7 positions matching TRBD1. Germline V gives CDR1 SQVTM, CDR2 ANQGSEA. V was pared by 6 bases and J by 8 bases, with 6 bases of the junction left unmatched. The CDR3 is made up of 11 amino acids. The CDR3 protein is CSVRQGEGYTF. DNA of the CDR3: TGCAGCGTGCGTCAGGGGGAAGGCTACACCTTC.

Here the CDR3 reads CASSLPRQGSGNTIYF. The CDR3 DNA sequence: TGTGCCAGCAGTCTACCCCGCCAGGGCTCTGGAAACACCATATATTTT. The chain has TRBV6-6 and TRBJ1-3; TRBD1 might be the D (5 bases). V was clipped by 5 bases and J by 0 bases, with 14 bases between them. This CDR3 region has 16 residues. The germline gives CDR1 MNHNY, CDR2 SVGAGI (reference sequence).

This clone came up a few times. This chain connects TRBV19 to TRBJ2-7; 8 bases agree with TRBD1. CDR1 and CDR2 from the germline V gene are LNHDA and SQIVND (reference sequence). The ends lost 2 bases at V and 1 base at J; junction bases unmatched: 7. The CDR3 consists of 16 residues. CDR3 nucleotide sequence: TGTGCCAGTAGTATAATTTATGGACAGGGTTCCTACGAGCAGTACTTC. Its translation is CASSIIYGQGSYEQYF.

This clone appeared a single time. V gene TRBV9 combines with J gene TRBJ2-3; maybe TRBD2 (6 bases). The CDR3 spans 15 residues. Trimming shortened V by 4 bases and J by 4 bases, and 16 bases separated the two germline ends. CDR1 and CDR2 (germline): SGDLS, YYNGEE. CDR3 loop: CASSSRTNVADTQYF. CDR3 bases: TGTGCCAGCAGCTCCCGGACTAATGTGGCAGATACGCAGTATTTT.

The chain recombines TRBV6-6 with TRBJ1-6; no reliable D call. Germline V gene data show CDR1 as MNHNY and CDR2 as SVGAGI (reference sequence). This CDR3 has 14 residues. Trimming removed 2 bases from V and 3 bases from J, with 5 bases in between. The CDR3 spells CASSYQFYNSPLHF. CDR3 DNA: TGTGCCAGCAGTTACCAGTTCTATAATTCACCCCTCCACTTT.

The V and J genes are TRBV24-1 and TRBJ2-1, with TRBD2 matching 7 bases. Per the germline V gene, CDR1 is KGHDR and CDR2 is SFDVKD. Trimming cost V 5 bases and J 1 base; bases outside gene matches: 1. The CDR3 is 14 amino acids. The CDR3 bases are TGTGCCACCAGTGGGGGAGGGTCCTACAATGAGCAGTTCTTC. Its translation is CATSGGGSYNEQFF.

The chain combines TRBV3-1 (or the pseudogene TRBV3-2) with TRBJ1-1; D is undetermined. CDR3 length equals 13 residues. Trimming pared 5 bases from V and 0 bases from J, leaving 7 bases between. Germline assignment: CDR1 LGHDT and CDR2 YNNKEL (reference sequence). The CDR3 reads CASSSLLNTEAFF. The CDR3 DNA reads TGTGCCAGCAGCTCCCTCCTGAACACTGAAGCTTTCTTT.

The CDR3: CASSWGGGGPSQETQYF. Written as DNA, the CDR3 is TGTGCCAGCAGCTGGGGGGGCGGGGGGCCGAGTCAAGAGACCCAGTACTTC. The chain employs TRBV7-6 and TRBJ2-5, with 8 nucleotides matching TRBD2. The junction had 12 bases not matched to a gene; V was cut back by 4 bases and J by 2 bases. CDR1 and CDR2 (germline): SGHVS, FNYEAQ. This CDR3 has 17 amino acids.

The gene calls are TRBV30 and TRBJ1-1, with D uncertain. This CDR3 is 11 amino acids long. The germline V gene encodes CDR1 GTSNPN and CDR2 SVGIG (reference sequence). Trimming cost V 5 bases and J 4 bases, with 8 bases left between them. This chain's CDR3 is CAWALRTEAFF. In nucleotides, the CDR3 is TGTGCCTGGGCCCTTCGCACTGAAGCTTTCTTT.

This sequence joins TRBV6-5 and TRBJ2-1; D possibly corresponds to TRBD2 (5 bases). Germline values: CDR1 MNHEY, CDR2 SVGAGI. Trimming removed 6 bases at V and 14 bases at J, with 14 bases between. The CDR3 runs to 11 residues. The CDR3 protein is CASSSGFLEFF. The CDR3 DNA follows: TGTGCCAGCAGCTCGGGGTTTCTGGAGTTCTTC.

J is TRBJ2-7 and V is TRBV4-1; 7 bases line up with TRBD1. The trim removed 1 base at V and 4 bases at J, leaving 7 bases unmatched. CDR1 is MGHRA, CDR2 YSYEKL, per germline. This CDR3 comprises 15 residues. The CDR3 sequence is CASSQVSNRGYEQYF. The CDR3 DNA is TGCGCCAGCAGCCAAGTGTCTAACAGGGGATACGAGCAGTACTTC.

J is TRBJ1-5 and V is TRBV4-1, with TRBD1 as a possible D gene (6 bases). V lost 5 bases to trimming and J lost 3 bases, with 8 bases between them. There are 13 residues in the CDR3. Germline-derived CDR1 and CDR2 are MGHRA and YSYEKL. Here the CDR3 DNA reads TGCGCCAGCAGCACAGGGTTCAATCAGCCCCAGCATTTT. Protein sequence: CASSTGFNQPQHF.

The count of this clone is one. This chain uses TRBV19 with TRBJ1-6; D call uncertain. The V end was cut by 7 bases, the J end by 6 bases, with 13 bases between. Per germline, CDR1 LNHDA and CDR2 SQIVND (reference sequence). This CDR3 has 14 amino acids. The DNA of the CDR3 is TGTGCCAGTAAAGGAGGACGGACTAATTCACCCCTCCACTTT. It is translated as CASKGGRTNSPLHF.

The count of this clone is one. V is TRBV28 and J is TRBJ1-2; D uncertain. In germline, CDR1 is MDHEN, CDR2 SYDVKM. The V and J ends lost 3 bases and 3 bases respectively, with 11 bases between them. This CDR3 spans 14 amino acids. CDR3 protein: CASSLGGVDYGYTF. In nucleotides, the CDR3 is TGTGCCAGCAGTTTGGGAGGAGTAGACTATGGCTACACCTTC.

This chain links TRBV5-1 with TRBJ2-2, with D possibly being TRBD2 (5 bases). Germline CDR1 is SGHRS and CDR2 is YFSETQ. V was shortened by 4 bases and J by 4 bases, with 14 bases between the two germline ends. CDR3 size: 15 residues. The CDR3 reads CASSPDPGSTGELFF. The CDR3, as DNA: TGCGCCAGCAGCCCCGATCCGGGGTCCACCGGGGAGCTGTTTTTT.